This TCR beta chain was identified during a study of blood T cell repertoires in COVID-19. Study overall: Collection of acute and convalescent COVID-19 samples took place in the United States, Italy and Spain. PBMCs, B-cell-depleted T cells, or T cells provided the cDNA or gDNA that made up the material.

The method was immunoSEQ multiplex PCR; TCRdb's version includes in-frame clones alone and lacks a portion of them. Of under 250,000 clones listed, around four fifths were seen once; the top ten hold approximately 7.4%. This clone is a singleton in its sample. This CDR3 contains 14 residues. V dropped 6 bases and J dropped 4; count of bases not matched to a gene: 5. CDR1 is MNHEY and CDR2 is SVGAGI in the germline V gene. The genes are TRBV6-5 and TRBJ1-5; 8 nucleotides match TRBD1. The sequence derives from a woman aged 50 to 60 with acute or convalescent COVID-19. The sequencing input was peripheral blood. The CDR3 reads CASRYTGGNQPQHF. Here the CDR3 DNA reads TGTGCCAGCAGGTATACAGGGGGTAATCAGCCCCAGCATTTT.